This T cell receptor beta chain derives from a study of shared clonotypes between healthy human individuals. Regarding this clone: Its antigen is currently unknown.

V gave up 6 bases and J gave up 5 bases, with 10 bases separating them. Germline lookup yields CDR1 KGHSH and CDR2 LQKENI. The CDR3 is 12 residues long. Whole-study findings and limits: With few donors, the genetic and exposure-history diversity represented was limited.

Profiled with immunoSEQ multiplex PCR; TCRdb holds only in-frame clones, not every one. This table has about 730,000 clones, 72% appearing once. What was sequenced was memory CD4+ T cells sorted from blood. Sample subset: CD45RA-negative fraction. This clonotype was obtained from a woman in her 30s in good health. This chain uses TRBV18 with TRBJ2-5; unclear D gene. The CDR3 spells CASSVGSETQYF. DNA of the CDR3: TGTGCCAGCTCCGTGGGATCGGAGACCCAGTACTTC.